The 29 T cell receptor beta chains presented below share a single source sample, sequenced in a study of blood T cell repertoires in COVID-19. TCRdb's table, derived via immunoSEQ multiplex PCR, lists solely in-frame clones and lacks some. The sample carries some 140,000 clones, 65% to 80% recorded once. Material: peripheral blood. Every receptor here comes from a man aged 55 to 70 with acute or convalescent COVID-19.

A single count supports this clone. The chain is built from TRBV3-1 (or the pseudogene TRBV3-2) and TRBJ2-5; 8 bases align to TRBD1. In germline, CDR1 is LGHDT, CDR2 YNNKEL (reference sequence). The V gene end was trimmed by 3 bases and the J gene end by 6 bases; junction bases not matched to a gene: 6. This CDR3 has 14 residues. The CDR3 DNA is TGTGCCAGCAGCCACTCGGACAGGGAAAAGACCCAGTACTTC. Translation: CASSHSDREKTQYF.

The chain carries TRBV2 and TRBJ1-1; maybe TRBD1 (6 bases). Germline V lookup: CDR1 SNHLY, CDR2 FYNNEI. Trimming removed 11 bases at V and 3 bases at J, with 22 bases between. This CDR3 has 15 amino acids. CDR3 sequence: CAGQGQTVGDTEAFF. The CDR3 nucleotides read TGTGCCGGACAAGGACAGACTGTTGGAGACACTGAAGCTTTCTTT.

This chain joins TRBV9 and TRBJ2-1; tentatively, D is TRBD2 (5 bases). There are 17 residues in the CDR3. The V end lost 6 bases, the J end lost 8 bases, and 27 bases lay between the germline ends. CDR1 and CDR2 from the germline V gene are SGDLS and YYNGEE. The CDR3 nucleotides read TGTGCCAGCACTACTAACGCGGGCGGACCCCTGTCGTATGAGCAGTTCTTC. Protein: CASTTNAGGPLSYEQFF. The whole variable domain, filled in from reference TRBV9 and TRBJ2-1, reads DSGVTQTPKHLITATGQRVTLRCSPRSGDLSVYWYQQSLDQGLQFLIQYYNGEERAKGNILERFSAQQFPDLHSELNLSSLELGDSALYFCASTTNAGGPLSYEQFFGPGTRLTVL.

The V call is TRBV27, the J call TRBJ1-1; D gene uncertain. Trimming took 0 bases from V and 6 from J, leaving 11 bases between them. The CDR3 spans 14 residues. CDR1 is MNHEY and CDR2 is SMNVEV in the germline V gene (reference sequence). CDR3 loop: CASSLSRRVPEAFF. CDR3 sequence (DNA): TGTGCCAGCAGTTTATCTCGGCGGGTCCCTGAAGCTTTCTTT.

J is TRBJ2-7 and V is TRBV12-3 or TRBV12-4; D unresolved. Trimming shortened V by 7 bases and J by 5 bases, and 9 bases separated the two germline ends. The CDR3 is 11 residues long. The CDR3: CASKAADEQYF. CDR3 sequence (DNA): TGTGCCAGCAAGGCGGCAGACGAGCAGTACTTC.

The V gene is TRBV5-6, the J gene TRBJ2-7, with TRBD2 matching 9 bases. The germline V gene encodes CDR1 SGHDT and CDR2 YYEEEE. The length of the CDR3 is 15 residues. Trimming cost V 3 bases and J 7 bases; bases outside gene matches: 11. CDR3 nucleotides: TGTGCCAGCAGCTGGGCTAGCGGGACTGTGTTAGAGCAGTACTTC. Its translation: CASSWASGTVLEQYF.

The rearrangement joins TRBV7-9 to TRBJ1-1; D remains unclear. V was cut by 1 base and J by 1 base, with 10 bases left in between. Germline CDR1 and CDR2: SEHNR and FQNEAQ (reference sequence). The CDR3 runs to 15 residues. The CDR3 loop reads CASSLDGVPNTEAFF. The CDR3 DNA sequence: TGTGCCAGCAGCTTAGACGGGGTTCCGAACACTGAAGCTTTCTTT.

The chain couples TRBV13 to TRBJ1-6; D gene ambiguous. There are 15 residues in the CDR3. V was shortened by 5 bases and J by 3 bases, with 11 bases between the two germline ends. From germline, CDR1 is PRHDT and CDR2 FYEKMQ (reference sequence). CDR3 amino acids: CASSAQQSYNSPLHF. DNA for the CDR3: TGTGCCAGCAGCGCCCAACAGAGCTATAATTCACCCCTCCACTTT.

This clone was seen a handful of times. The chain couples TRBV5-1 to TRBJ1-1; 9 nucleotides align to TRBD1. There are 15 residues in the CDR3. From germline, CDR1 is SGHRS and CDR2 YFSETQ. V lost 4 bases to trimming and J lost 4 bases; unmatched junction nucleotides: 8. Here the CDR3 reads CASSAVQGAGTEAFF. CDR3 nucleotide sequence: TGCGCCAGCAGCGCGGTACAGGGGGCAGGCACTGAAGCTTTCTTT.

V and J are TRBV19 and TRBJ2-1, with D perhaps matching TRBD2 (5 bases). The germline gives CDR1 LNHDA, CDR2 SQIVND (reference sequence). Trimming shortened V by 5 bases and J by 0 bases, and 14 bases separated the two germline ends. The CDR3 loop spans 16 amino acids. CDR3 in DNA: TGTGCCAGTAGTGGAGGACTTCCTCGCTCCTACAATGAGCAGTTCTTC. Protein sequence: CASSGGLPRSYNEQFF.

This clone was seen once. This chain uses TRBV11-2 with TRBJ2-3, with 8 bases lining up with TRBD1. With 8 bases clipped from V and 3 bases from J, the junction kept 4 bases outside the gene matches. The CDR3 is 13 amino acids. The germline V gene encodes CDR1 SGHAT and CDR2 FQNNGV. CDR3 sequence: CASGRGQTDTQYF. For the CDR3, the DNA is TGTGCCAGCGGCAGGGGGCAAACAGATACGCAGTATTTT.

The gene calls are TRBV30 and TRBJ1-1; 10 bases fit TRBD1. Germline-derived CDR1 and CDR2 are GTSNPN and SVGIG (reference sequence). The CDR3 extends over 12 amino acids. J was trimmed by 7 bases and V by 4 bases; bases with no gene match: 3. In DNA, the CDR3 is TGTGCCTGGAATGGACAGGGGGGTGAAGCTTTCTTT. It encodes CAWNGQGGEAFF.

J is TRBJ1-4 and V is TRBV18; 8 positions agree with TRBD1. Losses at the gene ends were 4 bases for V and 4 bases for J; bases not matched to a gene: 2. The germline CDR1 and CDR2 sequences are KGHSH and LQKENI. The CDR3 runs 14 residues. The CDR3: CASSRDRLNEKLFF. CDR3 sequence (DNA): TGTGCCAGCTCACGGGACAGGCTTAATGAAAAACTGTTTTTT. Supplemented by reference TRBV18 and TRBJ1-4, the full variable domain reads NAGVMQNPRHLVRRRGQEARLRCSPMKGHSHVYWYRQLPEEGLKFMVYLQKENIIDESGMPKERFSAEFPKEGPSILRIQQVVRGDSAAYFCASSRDRLNEKLFFGSGTQLSVL.

The V call is TRBV7-9, the J call TRBJ1-5; 7 nucleotides align to TRBD1. The length of the CDR3 is 14 residues. Germline CDR1 is SEHNR and CDR2 is FQNEAQ (reference sequence). Trimming took 5 bases from V and 4 from J; bases not matched to a gene: 5. The CDR3 sequence: CASSMDRLNQPQHF. The CDR3 region has the DNA TGTGCCAGCAGCATGGACAGGCTGAATCAGCCCCAGCATTTT.

This sequence joins TRBV19 and TRBJ2-1, with 7 bases matching TRBD1. Germline V gene sequence: CDR1 LNHDA, CDR2 SQIVND (reference sequence). CDR3 length: 15 residues. Losses at the gene ends were 5 bases for V and 7 bases for J; bases not matched to a gene: 11. CDR3 in amino acids: CASSPLVTGLNEQFF. In nucleotides, the CDR3 is TGTGCCAGTAGTCCCTTGGTGACAGGGTTGAATGAGCAGTTCTTC.

This sequence joins TRBV4-2 and TRBJ2-7; the match to TRBD1 covers 10 bases. Germline V gene lookup returns CDR1 LGHNA and CDR2 YNFKEQ. The CDR3 sequence is 15 residues long. The trim removed 4 bases at V and 6 bases at J, leaving 9 bases unmatched. Here the CDR3 DNA reads TGTGCCAGCAGCCTAGAGCGGGACAGGGGCCTCGAGCAGTACTTC. Its translation is CASSLERDRGLEQYF.

The V call is TRBV7-8, the J call TRBJ2-2; TRBD1 matches at 7 bases. The germline V gene encodes CDR1 SGHVS and CDR2 FQNEAQ. J gave up 3 bases and V 5 bases, and 3 bases lay outside the gene matches. This CDR3 is 14 amino acids long. The CDR3 nucleotides are TGTGCCAGCAGCCACGGGACAGACACCGGGGAGCTGTTTTTT. Residues: CASSHGTDTGELFF. The entire variable domain, with the rest obtained from reference TRBV7-8 and TRBJ2-2, is as follows: GAGVSQSPRYKVAKRGQDVALRCDPISGHVSLFWYQQALGQGPEFLTYFQNEAQLDKSGLPSDRFFAERPEGSVSTLKIQRTQQEDSAVYLCASSHGTDTGELFFGEGSRLTVL.

This chain connects TRBV6-5 to TRBJ1-1; D unresolved. V shed 0 bases and J shed 11 bases, with 10 bases lying between them. This CDR3 contains 12 residues. CDR1 and CDR2 from the germline V gene are MNHEY and SVGAGI. The CDR3 coding sequence is TGTGCCAGCAGTTACTCGGGCTCCGAGGCTTTCTTT. Translating it yields CASSYSGSEAFF.

The chain employs TRBV7-2 and TRBJ2-7; D is perhaps TRBD1 (5 bases). The CDR3 is made up of 14 amino acids. V lost 5 bases and J 4 bases, leaving 15 bases between the germline ends. Per germline, CDR1 SGHTA and CDR2 FQGNSA. For the CDR3, the DNA is TGTGCCAGCAGCGTAGGTGGGGCGAGTTACGAGCAGTACTTC. This translates into CASSVGGASYEQYF.

The chain combines TRBV7-2 with TRBJ2-3, with 13 bases identical to TRBD2. This CDR3 region has 14 residues. V shed 5 bases and J 5 bases; nucleotides not matched to a gene: 1. Germline V gives CDR1 SGHTA, CDR2 FQGNSA. The CDR3 sequence: CASSRTSGRDTQYF. The CDR3 coding sequence is TGTGCCAGCAGCCGGACTAGCGGGAGAGATACGCAGTATTTT.

This clone came up once. The sample carries other DNA sequences with the same CDR3. V gene TRBV5-1 combines with J gene TRBJ1-4; tentatively, D is TRBD1 (5 bases). The V end lost 4 bases, the J end lost 1 base, and 8 bases lay between the germline ends. The CDR3 extends over 14 amino acids. Germline lookup yields CDR1 SGHRS and CDR2 YFSETQ. The CDR3 here is CASSPGGTNEKLFF. CDR3 nucleotides: TGCGCCAGCAGCCCGGGGGGAACTAATGAAAAACTGTTTTTT.

This clone was observed a few times. The V and J genes are TRBV27 and TRBJ2-1, with TRBD2 matching over 12 bases. Unmatched junction bases numbered 2, after V lost 6 bases and J lost 2 bases. This CDR3 comprises 15 residues. Germline CDR1 is MNHEY and CDR2 is SMNVEV (reference sequence). CDR3 coding DNA: TGTGCCAGCAGACTAGCGGGAGGAGCCTACAATGAGCAGTTCTTC. Protein sequence: CASRLAGGAYNEQFF.

This clone was recorded a few times. The chain combines TRBV28 with TRBJ1-5; 8 bases map to TRBD1. J lost 4 bases, V lost 8 bases, and 10 bases had no gene match. The CDR3 totals 15 residues. Germline V lookup: CDR1 MDHEN, CDR2 SYDVKM. CDR3 in amino acids: CASLLGTGGNQPQHF. In nucleotides, the CDR3 is TGTGCCAGCCTCCTCGGGACAGGAGGTAATCAGCCCCAGCATTTT.

CDR3 bases: TGTGCCAGCAGCCGGGGCGGCGGGAGGGGATACGAGCAGTACTTC. The encoded protein is CASSRGGGRGYEQYF. The rearrangement joins TRBV9 to TRBJ2-7; TRBD2 matches 9 bases. The CDR3 is made up of 15 amino acids. J lost 4 bases, V lost 4 bases, and 9 bases had no gene match. Per germline, CDR1 SGDLS and CDR2 YYNGEE.

The chain uses TRBV19 and TRBJ1-5, with TRBD1 as a possible D gene (5 bases). Germline CDR1 is LNHDA and CDR2 is SQIVND (reference sequence). Trimming took 3 bases from V and 0 from J, leaving 24 bases between them. The CDR3 contains 20 residues. This CDR3 reads CASSMRDLTIQGHSNQPQHF. The CDR3 coding sequence is TGTGCCAGTAGTATGCGGGACCTTACTATCCAGGGCCATAGCAATCAGCCCCAGCATTTT. The complete variable domain, with remaining parts taken from reference TRBV19 and TRBJ1-5, reads DGGITQSPKYLFRKEGQNVTLSCEQNLNHDAMYWYRQDPGQGLRLIYYSQIVNDFQKGDIAEGYSVSREKKESFPLTVTSAQKNPTAFYLCASSMRDLTIQGHSNQPQHFGDGTRLSIL.

The chain combines TRBV5-5 with TRBJ2-7, with D uncertain. The CDR3 length is 14 residues. The V end lost 1 base, the J end lost 6 bases, and 14 bases lay between the germline ends. CDR1 and CDR2 (germline): SGHKS, YYEKEE (reference sequence). CDR3 in DNA: TGTGCCAGCAGCTTGAAATATACTTCGAGCGAGCAGTACTTC. Amino acids: CASSLKYTSSEQYF.

The chain is built from TRBV19 and TRBJ1-5, with TRBD1 matching over 8 bases. Losses at the gene ends were 6 bases for V and 6 bases for J; bases not matched to a gene: 4. CDR1 is LNHDA, CDR2 SQIVND, per germline (reference sequence). The length of the CDR3 is 13 residues. This CDR3 is CASRGTGIQPQHF. As DNA, the CDR3 is TGTGCCAGTAGAGGGACAGGAATTCAGCCCCAGCATTTT.

J is TRBJ1-3 and V is TRBV19, with no clear D. The CDR3 has 12 residues. Germline V gives CDR1 LNHDA, CDR2 SQIVND (reference sequence). Trimming took 4 bases from V and 15 from J, leaving 16 bases between them. The CDR3 DNA follows: TGTGCCAGTAGTACGTTTAGAGCCCCGCGATATTTT. Translating gives CASSTFRAPRYF.

V and J are TRBV29-1 and TRBJ1-2, with 7 positions matching TRBD1. The CDR3 runs 12 residues. Germline CDR1 SQVTM, CDR2 ANQGSEA. The V gene end was trimmed by 4 bases and the J gene end by 10 bases; junction bases not matched to a gene: 9. Written as DNA, the CDR3 is TGCAGCGTTGCCCCAGGGGGTTTCGACTACACCTTC. It yields the protein CSVAPGGFDYTF.